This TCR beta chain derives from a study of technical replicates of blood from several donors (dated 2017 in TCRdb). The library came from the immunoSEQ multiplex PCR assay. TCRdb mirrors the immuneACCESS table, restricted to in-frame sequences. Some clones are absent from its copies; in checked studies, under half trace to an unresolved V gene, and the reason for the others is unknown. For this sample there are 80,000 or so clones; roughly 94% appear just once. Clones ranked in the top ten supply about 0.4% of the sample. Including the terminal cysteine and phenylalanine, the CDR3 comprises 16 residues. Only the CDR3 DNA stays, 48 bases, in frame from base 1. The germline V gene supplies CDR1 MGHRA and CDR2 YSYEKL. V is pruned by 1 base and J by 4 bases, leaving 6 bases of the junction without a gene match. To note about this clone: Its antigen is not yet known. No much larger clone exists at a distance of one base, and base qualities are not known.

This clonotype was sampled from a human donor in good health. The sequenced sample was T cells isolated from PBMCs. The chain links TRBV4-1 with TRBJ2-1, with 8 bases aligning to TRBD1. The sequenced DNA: TGCGCCAGCAGCCAAGGCGTAGGACAGGGTTACAATGAGCAGTTCTTC. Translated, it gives CASSQGVGQGYNEQFF.